This TCR beta chain was obtained from a study of blood T cell repertoires in COVID-19. CDR1 and CDR2 (germline): MRHNA, SNTAGT. Trimming removed 0 bases from V and 9 bases from J, with 21 bases in between. This CDR3 has 18 residues. Libraries were prepared by immunoSEQ multiplex PCR; TCRdb keeps only in-frame clonotypes and omits some of them. The table records roughly 150,000 clones, 60% to 80% of them present only once. This clone appeared many times. What was sequenced was peripheral blood. The TCR was taken from a man in his 70s with acute or convalescent COVID-19. V is TRBV6-4 and J is TRBJ1-6; D is undetermined. CDR3 loop: CASSDSRTALSDGSPLHF. In nucleotides, the CDR3 is TGTGCCAGCAGTGACTCGAGAACAGCCTTATCCGACGGTTCACCCCTCCACTTT.